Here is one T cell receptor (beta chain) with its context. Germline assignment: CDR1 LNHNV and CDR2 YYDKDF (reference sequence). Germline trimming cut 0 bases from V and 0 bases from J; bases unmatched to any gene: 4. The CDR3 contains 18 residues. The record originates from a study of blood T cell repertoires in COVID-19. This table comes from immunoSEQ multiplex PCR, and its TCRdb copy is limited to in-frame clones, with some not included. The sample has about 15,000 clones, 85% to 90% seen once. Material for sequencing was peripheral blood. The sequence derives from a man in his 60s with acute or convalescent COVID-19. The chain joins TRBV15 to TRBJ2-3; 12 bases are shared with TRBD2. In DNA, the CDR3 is TGTGCCACCAGCAGAGACTCACTAGCGGGAGGCAGCACAGATACGCAGTATTTT. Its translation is CATSRDSLAGGSTDTQYF.